This T cell receptor (beta chain) was obtained from a study of cytomegalovirus exposure and HLA in healthy donors. Broader study findings: Specificity of three CMV-associated chains for CMV antigens was verified in vitro.

As for this clone: What it binds is unknown.

PCR was performed using 60 Vbeta and 13 Jbeta primers. Only in-frame clones appear in the TCRdb table, and some are missing; sequencing was by immunoSEQ multiplex PCR. Here the sample spans around 230,000 clones, about three quarters being singletons. With 6 bases clipped from V and 3 bases from J, the junction kept 4 bases outside the gene matches. This CDR3 is built from 14 residues. Germline CDR1 reads LGHNT; CDR2 reads FRNRAP. Sample: PBMCs. The TCR was taken from a boy younger than 18 in good health and CMV-seronegative. The rearrangement uses TRBV12-5 and TRBJ2-3; TRBD1 matches at 9 bases. CDR3 bases: TGTGCTAGTGGACCGGGACAGGGAACAGATACGCAGTATTTT. Its translation: CASGPGQGTDTQYF.